The source of this T cell receptor (beta chain) is a study of blood T cell repertoires in COVID-19. Study at large: Some COVID-19 samples were acute and others convalescent; all came from the United States, Italy and Spain. From T cells, B-cell-depleted T cells, or PBMCs came the material, which was cDNA or gDNA.

In the source study's methods: Estimation of nucleated cell counts was performed using reference gene primer amplification. The method was immunoSEQ multiplex PCR; TCRdb's version includes in-frame clones alone and lacks a portion of them. The V and J calls and the clone size are those of that table, but D and trimming were determined from the DNA. The repertoire holds some 44,000 clones, with roughly 84% as singletons. This clone was picked up one time. The CDR3 spans 14 residues. The germline gives CDR1 SQVTM, CDR2 ANQGSEA. The J segment lost 0 bases and the V segment lost 6 bases, leaving 7 bases of the junction unmatched.

Sequenced sample: peripheral blood. This clonotype was obtained from a human donor in a cohort sampled during active COVID-19. The genes are TRBV29-1 and TRBJ1-2; 7 bases align to TRBD1. The CDR3, as DNA: TGCAGCGTGGGGGACAGAGGGGCTAACTATGGCTACACCTTC. It encodes CSVGDRGANYGYTF.